Sequencing of this TCR beta chain was carried out in a study of blood T cell repertoires in COVID-19. Study information: Sites in the United States, Italy and Spain provided acute and convalescent COVID-19 samples.

The protocol was immunoSEQ multiplex PCR, while the TCRdb copy is restricted to in-frame clones and leaves out a portion. In the table there are about 130,000 clones, 70% to 85% of which are singletons. The V and J ends lost 2 bases and 5 bases, in that order; junction bases with no gene match: 6. The CDR3 has 16 amino acids. Looked up from germline, CDR1 is PRHDT and CDR2 is FYEKMQ (reference sequence). This sequence originates from an elderly woman with acute or convalescent COVID-19. Material for sequencing was peripheral blood. The V and J genes are TRBV13 and TRBJ2-2, with 9 bases that match TRBD1. This chain's CDR3 is CASSLRQGGRTGELFF. CDR3 DNA: TGTGCCAGCAGCTTACGACAGGGGGGACGGACCGGGGAGCTGTTTTTT.